The 26 T cell receptor beta chains below were found in one sample sequenced in a study of T cell responses to AZD1222 COVID-19 vaccine. Using immunoSEQ multiplex PCR, the repertoire was profiled, and TCRdb retains in-frame clones only, with some absent. Of 90,000 or so clones listed, about 88% are singletons. Sequencing used peripheral blood, obtained on day 0 of AZD1222 vaccination. The receptors were gathered from an adult in good health.

CDR3 DNA: TGTGCCAGCACCCCCATATACACTGAAGCTTTCTTT. It yields the protein CASTPIYTEAFF. The gene calls are TRBV9 and TRBJ1-1, with D unclear. The CDR3 runs to 12 residues. Germline CDR1 and CDR2: SGDLS and YYNGEE. V lost 6 bases, J lost 3 bases, and 9 bases lay in between.

The V call is TRBV3-1 (or the pseudogene TRBV3-2), the J call TRBJ2-5, with D perhaps matching TRBD1 or TRBD2 (5 bases each). CDR1 and CDR2 (germline): LGHDT, YNNKEL (reference sequence). The V end lost 5 bases, the J end lost 0 bases, and 10 bases lay between the germline ends. The CDR3 consists of 14 residues. CDR3 residues: CASSRGAYQETQYF. Here the CDR3 DNA reads TGTGCCAGCAGCAGAGGGGCTTACCAAGAGACCCAGTACTTC.

The chain is built from TRBV28 and TRBJ2-1; 9 bases are a match to TRBD1. The CDR3 is 14 amino acids. Germline assignment: CDR1 MDHEN and CDR2 SYDVKM. The junction had 4 bases not matched to a gene; V was cut back by 3 bases and J by 7 bases. The CDR3 nucleotides are TGTGCCAGCAGTTTCGGGACAGGGTGGAATGAGCAGTTCTTC. It yields the protein CASSFGTGWNEQFF.

This sequence joins TRBV6-6 and TRBJ2-7, with D maybe TRBD1 (5 bases). The germline V gene has CDR1 MNHNY and CDR2 SVGAGI (reference sequence). Trimming took 6 bases from V and 7 from J, leaving 13 bases between them. The CDR3 sequence is 12 residues long. The CDR3 spells CASSLRVREQYF. CDR3 nucleotide sequence: TGTGCCAGCAGCCTCAGGGTGAGGGAGCAGTACTTC.

The V and J genes are TRBV14 and TRBJ1-5; D call uncertain. From germline, CDR1 is SGHDN and CDR2 FVKESK. The CDR3 spans 13 residues. Trimming removed 1 base from V and 4 bases from J, with 5 bases in between. The CDR3: CASSQVKNQPQHF. The CDR3 bases are TGTGCCAGCAGCCAAGTTAAGAATCAGCCCCAGCATTTT.

Points on this clone: Other DNA variants within this sample encode the same CDR3. The V gene is TRBV28, the J gene TRBJ1-1; a possible D gene is TRBD1 (5 bases). This CDR3 is 12 amino acids long. The germline V gene encodes CDR1 MDHEN and CDR2 SYDVKM. V lost 6 bases to trimming and J lost 4 bases, with 9 bases between them. The CDR3 DNA reads TGTGCCAGCAGAACGGGGGGCACTGAAGCTTTCTTT. Protein: CASRTGGTEAFF.

The V and J genes are TRBV27 and TRBJ2-7, with D possibly TRBD2 on 5 matching bases. This CDR3 region has 13 residues. The V and J ends lost 5 bases and 3 bases respectively, with 11 bases between them. Germline V CDR1 and CDR2: MNHEY, SMNVEV (reference sequence). The CDR3 loop is CASSPAGDYEQYF. CDR3 DNA sequence: TGTGCCAGCAGTCCCGCGGGCGACTACGAGCAGTACTTC.

This chain joins TRBV3-1 (or the pseudogene TRBV3-2) and TRBJ2-3; D is unclear. There are 14 residues in the CDR3. The germline V gene encodes CDR1 LGHDT and CDR2 YNNKEL (reference sequence). The V end was cut by 0 bases, the J end by 1 base, with 5 bases between. The CDR3 sequence is CASSQEPRTDTQYF. CDR3 coding DNA: TGTGCCAGCAGCCAAGAACCGCGCACAGATACGCAGTATTTT.

The chain carries TRBV7-3 and TRBJ2-1; 7 bases agree with TRBD1. J was trimmed by 9 bases and V by 8 bases; bases with no gene match: 7. The CDR3 sequence is 12 residues long. Germline loops: CDR1 SGHTA, CDR2 FQGTGA. DNA for the CDR3: TGTGCCAGCGGAGACAGGGCAGGTGAGCAGTTCTTC. Its protein product is CASGDRAGEQFF.

This chain connects TRBV7-9 to TRBJ1-6; 8 bases line up with TRBD1. The CDR3 runs to 14 residues. Germline V gives CDR1 SEHNR, CDR2 FQNEAQ (reference sequence). J gave up 9 bases and V 3 bases, and 4 bases lay outside the gene matches. The CDR3 sequence is CASSFSTGASPLHF. CDR3 in DNA: TGTGCCAGCAGCTTCTCGACAGGGGCTTCACCCCTCCACTTT.

This chain uses TRBV5-5 with TRBJ1-3; D call uncertain. Trimming removed 5 bases from V and 0 bases from J, with 9 bases in between. The CDR3 runs to 14 residues. The germline V gene encodes CDR1 SGHKS and CDR2 YYEKEE (reference sequence). CDR3: CASRLEISGNTIYF. The CDR3, as DNA: TGTGCCAGCAGGCTTGAGATCTCTGGAAACACCATATATTTT.

V and J are TRBV27 and TRBJ2-7; 10 bases agree with TRBD1. The V and J ends lost 5 bases and 5 bases, in that order; junction bases with no gene match: 9. The CDR3 is 15 residues long. CDR1 MNHEY and CDR2 SMNVEV come from the germline V gene (reference sequence). CDR3 sequence: CASSVRGTGANEQYF. The CDR3 nucleotides read TGTGCCAGCAGTGTTCGCGGGACAGGGGCGAACGAGCAGTACTTC.

The V and J genes are TRBV27 and TRBJ2-1; 11 nucleotides line up with TRBD2. Germline-derived CDR1 and CDR2 are MNHEY and SMNVEV (reference sequence). V dropped 7 bases and J dropped 2; count of bases not matched to a gene: 7. The CDR3 is 16 residues long. The CDR3 DNA reads as TGTGCCAGCACCCAACTAGCGGGAGCGACCTACAATGAGCAGTTCTTC. This gives the protein CASTQLAGATYNEQFF.

V is TRBV7-2 and J is TRBJ2-1; 12 bases fit TRBD2. Trimming at V came to 5 bases and at J to 9 bases, leaving 2 bases not matched to a gene. The CDR3 is 13 amino acids. The germline V gene has CDR1 SGHTA and CDR2 FQGNSA. For the CDR3, the DNA is TGTGCCAGCAGCGCACTAGCGGGAGGTGAGCAGTTCTTC. Its translation: CASSALAGGEQFF.

The V gene is TRBV10-3, the J gene TRBJ2-7, with 8 bases lining up with TRBD1. CDR3 size: 14 residues. Trimming cost V 2 bases and J 3 bases; bases outside gene matches: 3. Germline V gives CDR1 ENHRY, CDR2 SYGVKD. In DNA, the CDR3 is TGTGCCATCAGTGAGGGGGACAGGAGCTACGAGCAGTACTTC. This sequence encodes CAISEGDRSYEQYF.

The genes are TRBV2 and TRBJ2-2; D is ambiguous. The CDR3 loop spans 12 amino acids. Trimming removed 5 bases from V and 6 bases from J, with 7 bases in between. Germline V CDR1 and CDR2: SNHLY, FYNNEI. The CDR3 DNA is TGTGCCAGCAGTTGGGGTGCCGGGGAGCTGTTTTTT. Translation: CASSWGAGELFF.

The chain links TRBV27 to TRBJ2-7; TRBD2 matches at 7 bases. Germline values: CDR1 MNHEY, CDR2 SMNVEV (reference sequence). The CDR3 sequence is 18 residues long. J lost 2 bases, V lost 2 bases, and 15 bases had no gene match. The DNA of the CDR3 is TGTGCCAGCAGTTTAGTTTACGTCGGGCTAGCGGACACCTACGAGCAGTACTTC. The encoded protein is CASSLVYVGLADTYEQYF.

The genes are TRBV18 and TRBJ2-5, with TRBD2 as a possible D gene (5 bases). The CDR3 is 14 residues long. Trimming took off 4 bases at V and 1 base at J, with 10 bases between the two ends. The germline gives CDR1 KGHSH, CDR2 LQKENI. CDR3: CASSLRAGQETQYF. The CDR3 coding sequence is TGTGCCAGCTCACTGCGGGCAGGCCAAGAGACCCAGTACTTC.

This clone was detected once. The CDR3 sequence: CASSLQGSYNSPLHF. The CDR3 DNA is TGTGCCAGCAGCTTACAGGGTAGCTATAATTCACCCCTCCACTTT. V usage is TRBV7-2 and J usage is TRBJ1-6; D perhaps matches TRBD1 (5 bases). The CDR3 loop spans 15 amino acids. From germline, CDR1 is SGHTA and CDR2 FQGNSA. V was clipped by 2 bases and J by 3 bases, with 8 bases between them.

The V gene is TRBV6-5, the J gene TRBJ1-2; no clear D. Germline V gives CDR1 MNHEY, CDR2 SVGAGI. V gave up 6 bases and J gave up 8 bases, with 22 bases separating them. CDR3 length: 15 residues. This CDR3 is CASSPGVAAAKGYTF. The CDR3 DNA sequence: TGTGCCAGCAGCCCGGGCGTTGCGGCAGCTAAAGGCTACACCTTC.

In this sample, this clone turned up a few times. The chain combines TRBV4-3 with TRBJ1-2; possibly TRBD1 for D (5 bases). Trimming stripped 0 bases from V and 0 bases from J, with 8 bases between. The CDR3 is 15 amino acids. Germline CDR1 is LGHNA and CDR2 is YSLEER. CDR3 nucleotides: TGCGCCAGCAGCCAAGATTGGGGGACTAACTATGGCTACACCTTC. It specifies CASSQDWGTNYGYTF.

V gene TRBV19 combines with J gene TRBJ1-5; no reliable D call. The CDR3 has 14 amino acids. V was pared by 3 bases and J by 2 bases, with 8 bases between. The germline CDR1 and CDR2 sequences are LNHDA and SQIVND (reference sequence). The CDR3 nucleotides read TGTGCCAGTAGTATCAAGCAGGGCAATCAGCCCCAGCATTTT. It translates to CASSIKQGNQPQHF.

This chain joins TRBV5-1 and TRBJ2-2, with 8 bases matching TRBD2. This CDR3 has 15 residues. Trimming at V came to 1 base and at J to 1 base, leaving 0 bases not matched to a gene. The germline V gene has CDR1 SGHRS and CDR2 YFSETQ. The CDR3 here is CASSLTSGNTGELFF. CDR3 DNA: TGCGCCAGCAGCTTGACTAGCGGGAACACCGGGGAGCTGTTTTTT.

This rearrangement joins TRBV28 to TRBJ2-3, with D perhaps TRBD2 (6 bases). Germline V gives CDR1 MDHEN, CDR2 SYDVKM. CDR3 length equals 13 residues. Between the trimmed V and J ends, which lost 8 bases and 1 base, there was a span of 10 bases. CDR3 nucleotides: TGTGCCAGCGGGCCTAGCGGCACAGATACGCAGTATTTT. It yields the protein CASGPSGTDTQYF.

The genes are TRBV28 and TRBJ2-1; weak D call: TRBD2 (6 bases). Trimming removed 3 bases at V and 7 bases at J, with 19 bases between. Germline CDR1 and CDR2: MDHEN and SYDVKM. CDR3 length equals 16 residues. The CDR3 DNA follows: TGTGCCAGCAGTTTCGGGGAGGAGGGCCGGAAAAATGAGCAGTTCTTC. It translates to CASSFGEEGRKNEQFF.

The rearrangement uses TRBV19 and TRBJ1-1; weak D call: TRBD1 (5 bases). Looked up from germline, CDR1 is LNHDA and CDR2 is SQIVND (reference sequence). V was pared by 3 bases and J by 1 base, with 12 bases between. The CDR3 has 15 amino acids. The CDR3 DNA reads as TGTGCCAGTAGTATCAATGCCGGGGGGAACACTGAAGCTTTCTTT. Encoded protein: CASSINAGGNTEAFF.